Shown below are 8 T cell receptor beta chains from a single sample sequenced in a study of vaccination effects on CD4 cells after COVID-19. The table came from immunoSEQ multiplex PCR; TCRdb's copy has only in-frame clones and leaves some out. Here the sample spans about 41,000 clones, roughly 82% being singletons. In the ViraFEST assay, antigen-specific CD4+ clonotypes were identified by expansion after peptide-pool stimulation. At the end of over 8 days of culture, CD4+ T cells were isolated. Prior SARS-CoV-2 infection was absent in the vaccine recipients, as shown by negative nucleocapsid antibodies. Antigens of these TCRs are unknown. The source was CD4+ T cells from PBMCs cultured with HCoV-NL63 spike peptides, collected before COVID-19 vaccination. The receptors derive from a human donor who received a COVID-19 vaccine.

This clone was detected only once. The chain employs TRBV5-1 and TRBJ2-5; 7 bases line up with TRBD1. V dropped 0 bases and J dropped 2; count of bases not matched to a gene: 13. Germline loops: CDR1 SGHRS, CDR2 YFSETQ. The CDR3 consists of 18 residues. CDR3 residues: CASSLGDSPSRGQETQYF. CDR3 DNA sequence: TGCGCCAGCAGCTTGGGGGACAGCCCGAGCCGGGGACAAGAGACCCAGTACTTC.

This chain connects TRBV6-4 to TRBJ2-3; 7 bases line up with TRBD1. The CDR3 consists of 15 residues. Germline values: CDR1 MRHNA, CDR2 SNTAGT. J was trimmed by 1 base and V by 6 bases; bases with no gene match: 7. The CDR3 sequence: CASSTGDFGTDTQYF. The CDR3 nucleotides are TGTGCCAGCAGCACAGGGGATTTCGGCACAGATACGCAGTATTTT.

This clone was counted once. V gene TRBV18 combines with J gene TRBJ2-7; 8 nucleotides match TRBD1. V lost 5 bases, J lost 2 bases, and 5 bases stayed unmatched. Germline CDR1 reads KGHSH; CDR2 reads LQKENI. CDR3 length equals 14 residues. In DNA form, the CDR3 reads TGTGCCAGCTCATCGACAGGGGACACCTACGAGCAGTACGTC. Its translation: CASSSTGDTYEQYV.

V and J are TRBV6-6 and TRBJ1-5; D is perhaps TRBD1 (5 bases). Germline lookup yields CDR1 MNHNY and CDR2 SVGAGI (reference sequence). The CDR3 loop spans 15 amino acids. Trimming pared 2 bases from V and 6 bases from J, leaving 14 bases between. The CDR3 loop is CASSYVGQRGQPQHF. The DNA for the CDR3 is TGTGCCAGCAGTTACGTCGGGCAAAGGGGTCAGCCCCAGCATTTT.

This sequence joins TRBV10-1 and TRBJ2-3, with D tentatively TRBD1 or TRBD2 (5 bases each). The CDR3 runs 16 residues. From germline, CDR1 is WNHNN and CDR2 SYGVQD (reference sequence). Deletions cut 0 bases from V and 0 bases from J, with 10 bases between. The CDR3 DNA is TGCGCCAGCAGTGAGTCTGGGACGCCTAGCACAGATACGCAGTATTTT. This sequence encodes CASSESGTPSTDTQYF.

The chain uses TRBV10-3 and TRBJ1-1, with 8 bases matching TRBD1. CDR3 length: 13 residues. Losses at the gene ends were 3 bases for V and 6 bases for J; bases not matched to a gene: 3. In germline, CDR1 is ENHRY, CDR2 SYGVKD. The CDR3 loop is CAISDGQGAEAFF. The CDR3 coding sequence is TGTGCCATCAGTGACGGACAGGGCGCTGAAGCTTTCTTT.

The chain joins TRBV5-1 to TRBJ1-2, with 7 bases identical to TRBD1. The ends lost 0 bases at V and 1 base at J; junction bases unmatched: 6. CDR1 is SGHRS and CDR2 is YFSETQ in the germline V gene. The CDR3 has 16 amino acids. In DNA form, the CDR3 reads TGCGCCAGCAGCTTGGGGTCGGCAGGGGGTAACTATGGCTACACCTTC. Translating it yields CASSLGSAGGNYGYTF.

This chain uses TRBV5-4 with TRBJ2-5, with 10 bases identical to TRBD2. Per germline, CDR1 SGHNT and CDR2 YYREEE (reference sequence). This CDR3 has 14 amino acids. The V segment lost 4 bases and the J segment 6 bases; nucleotides outside the gene matches: 6. Here the CDR3 DNA reads TGTGCCAGCAGCGTAGCGGGGGGCTTAAAGACCCAGTACTTC. This translates into CASSVAGGLKTQYF.